This T cell receptor (beta chain) was captured by sequencing in a study of cytomegalovirus exposure and HLA in healthy donors. TCRdb's copy holds only in-frame clones and misses some; the assay was immunoSEQ multiplex PCR. This table holds approximately 130,000 clones, about 85% found once. Germline V CDR1 and CDR2: SGHVS, FNYEAQ. The CDR3 is 16 amino acids. J was trimmed by 6 bases and V by 5 bases; bases with no gene match: 7. On this clone: Its antigen is currently unknown.

Points from the study as a whole: Most TCR sequences were uncommon, yet certain public TCRs appeared in many donors.

From the approximately 110-subject validation cohort, which was separate from the approximately 670-subject first cohort, the donors were drawn. The sequencing sample was made of PBMCs. The TCR was taken from a woman aged 25 to 39 in good health and CMV-seronegative. This chain uses TRBV7-6 with TRBJ2-1; 13 bases agree with TRBD2. CDR3 region: CASSRGLAGTLNEQFF. DNA for the CDR3: TGTGCCAGCAGCAGGGGACTAGCGGGAACCCTCAATGAGCAGTTCTTC.